Below are 9 T cell receptor beta chains sequenced from a single sample in a study of blood T cell repertoires in COVID-19. The repertoire was sequenced with immunoSEQ multiplex PCR; TCRdb's copy has only in-frame clones and lacks some. The data contain approximately 230,000 clones, 70% to 90% of them seen just once; the ten biggest clones take up 3%. The sample comprised peripheral blood. The origin of the receptors is a young man with active or convalescent COVID-19.

The chain couples TRBV6-6 to TRBJ2-3, with 7 nucleotides matching TRBD1. The CDR3 totals 12 residues. Trimming at V came to 10 bases and at J to 11 bases, leaving 12 bases not matched to a gene. The germline gives CDR1 MNHNY, CDR2 SVGAGI (reference sequence). This CDR3 reads CATRDSKGVQYF. The DNA for the CDR3 is TGTGCCACCCGGGACAGTAAAGGAGTGCAGTATTTT.

This chain connects TRBV28 to TRBJ1-4; unclear D gene. This CDR3 has 17 residues. V gave up 2 bases and J gave up 1 base, with 14 bases separating them. Looked up from germline, CDR1 is MDHEN and CDR2 is SYDVKM. The DNA of the CDR3 is TGTGCCAGCAGTTTAAGCCGCGGAGCAGTAACTAATGAAAAACTGTTTTTT. Translation: CASSLSRGAVTNEKLFF.

V is TRBV6-2 or TRBV6-3 and J is TRBJ2-7, with D tentatively TRBD2 (6 bases). This CDR3 comprises 13 residues. The germline V and J ends were trimmed by 4 bases and 5 bases, with 12 bases remaining between them. CDR1 is MNHEY, CDR2 SVGEGT, per germline. CDR3 in DNA: TGTGCCAGCAGTTGGTTGACTAGTCACGAGCAGTACTTC. This sequence encodes CASSWLTSHEQYF.

In its sample, this clone was seen once. The chain recombines TRBV3-1 (or the pseudogene TRBV3-2) with TRBJ1-5; 8 bases are shared with TRBD1. V lost 4 bases to trimming and J lost 6 bases; unmatched junction nucleotides: 5. The CDR3 extends over 14 amino acids. Per the germline V gene, CDR1 is LGHDT and CDR2 is YNNKEL (reference sequence). The CDR3, as DNA: TGTGCCAGCAGCCGACAGGGGTTGGGTCAGCCCCAGCATTTT. Translating gives CASSRQGLGQPQHF.

This chain joins TRBV30 and TRBJ1-2; D gene uncertain. V lost 1 base and J 4 bases, leaving 13 bases between the germline ends. This CDR3 region has 14 residues. Germline V gene lookup returns CDR1 GTSNPN and CDR2 SVGIG (reference sequence). In DNA form, the CDR3 reads TGTGCCTGGAGTGGCGATCCGCTCGGCTATGGCTACACCTTC. Its translation: CAWSGDPLGYGYTF.

This clone has just a few counts. V gene TRBV5-1 combines with J gene TRBJ1-3, with D uncertain. The CDR3 spans 14 residues. V was cut by 0 bases and J by 0 bases, with 4 bases left in between. Germline CDR1 and CDR2: SGHRS and YFSETQ. CDR3 amino acids: CASSLGSSGNTIYF. The CDR3 DNA sequence: TGCGCCAGCAGCTTGGGGAGCTCTGGAAACACCATATATTTT.

The chain uses TRBV27 and TRBJ2-7; 7 nucleotides agree with TRBD2. Per germline, CDR1 MNHEY and CDR2 SMNVEV (reference sequence). This CDR3 comprises 16 residues. The V and J ends lost 10 bases and 0 bases, in that order; junction bases with no gene match: 15. The CDR3 here is CATGGGWGGSSYEQYF. CDR3 sequence (DNA): TGTGCCACCGGCGGTGGGTGGGGCGGGAGCTCCTACGAGCAGTACTTC.

The chain links TRBV9 to TRBJ2-3, with D possibly being TRBD2 (5 bases). The CDR3 consists of 14 residues. CDR1 and CDR2 from the germline V gene are SGDLS and YYNGEE. Trimming took 4 bases from V and 3 from J, leaving 12 bases between them. This chain's CDR3 is CASSPRGSTDTQYF. The CDR3 nucleotides are TGTGCCAGCAGCCCCCGAGGGAGTACAGATACGCAGTATTTT.

V is TRBV7-9 and J is TRBJ1-3, with D perhaps TRBD1 (5 bases). Germline V gene lookup returns CDR1 SEHNR and CDR2 FQNEAQ (reference sequence). The length of the CDR3 is 13 residues. V was trimmed by 3 bases and J by 4 bases, leaving 7 bases between them. CDR3 in DNA: TGTGCCAGCAGCTTCAACAGGGGAAACACCATATATTTT. It specifies CASSFNRGNTIYF.